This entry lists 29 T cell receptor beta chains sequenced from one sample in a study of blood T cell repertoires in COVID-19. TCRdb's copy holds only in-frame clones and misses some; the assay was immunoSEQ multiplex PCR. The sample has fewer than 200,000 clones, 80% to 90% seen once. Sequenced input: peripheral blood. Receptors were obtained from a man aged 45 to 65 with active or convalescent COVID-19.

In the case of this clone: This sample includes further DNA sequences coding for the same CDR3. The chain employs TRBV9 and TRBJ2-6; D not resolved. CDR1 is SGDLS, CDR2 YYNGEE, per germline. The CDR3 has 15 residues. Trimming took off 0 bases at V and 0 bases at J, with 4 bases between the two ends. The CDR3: CASSVGGSGANVLTF. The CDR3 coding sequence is TGTGCCAGCAGCGTAGGCGGCTCTGGGGCCAACGTCCTGACTTTC. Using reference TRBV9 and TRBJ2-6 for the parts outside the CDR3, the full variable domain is DSGVTQTPKHLITATGQRVTLRCSPRSGDLSVYWYQQSLDQGLQFLIQYYNGEERAKGNILERFSAQQFPDLHSELNLSSLELGDSALYFCASSVGGSGANVLTFGAGSRLTVL.

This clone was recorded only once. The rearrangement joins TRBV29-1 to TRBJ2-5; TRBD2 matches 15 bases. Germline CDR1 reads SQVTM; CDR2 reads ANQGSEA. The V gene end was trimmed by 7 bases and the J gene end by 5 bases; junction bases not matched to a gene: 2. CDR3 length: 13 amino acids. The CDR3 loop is CSAGTSGGETQYF. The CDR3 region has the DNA TGCAGCGCTGGGACTAGCGGGGGGGAGACCCAGTACTTC.

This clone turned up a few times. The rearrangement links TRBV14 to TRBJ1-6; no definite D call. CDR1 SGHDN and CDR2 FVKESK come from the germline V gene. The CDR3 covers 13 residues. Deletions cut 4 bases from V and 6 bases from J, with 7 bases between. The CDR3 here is CASSPRFNSPLHF. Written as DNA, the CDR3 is TGTGCCAGCAGCCCGCGGTTTAATTCACCCCTCCACTTT.

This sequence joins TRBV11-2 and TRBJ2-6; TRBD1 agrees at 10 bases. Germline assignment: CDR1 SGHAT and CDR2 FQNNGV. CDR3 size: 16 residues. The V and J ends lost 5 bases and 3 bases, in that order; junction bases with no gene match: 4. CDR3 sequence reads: CASSRQGAGGANVLTF. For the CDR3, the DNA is TGTGCCAGCAGCCGACAGGGGGCTGGTGGGGCCAACGTCCTGACTTTC.

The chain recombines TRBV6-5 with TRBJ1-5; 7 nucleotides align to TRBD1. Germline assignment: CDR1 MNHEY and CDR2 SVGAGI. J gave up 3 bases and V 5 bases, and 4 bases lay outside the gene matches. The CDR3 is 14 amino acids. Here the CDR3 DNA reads TGTGCCAGCAGTCGGACAGGCCCCAATCAGCCCCAGCATTTT. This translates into CASSRTGPNQPQHF.

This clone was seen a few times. The CDR3 sequence is CASSSPGEGYTF. CDR3 DNA sequence: TGTGCCAGCAGTTCTCCAGGGGAAGGCTACACCTTC. The chain links TRBV27 to TRBJ1-2; maybe TRBD1 (6 bases). The CDR3 runs to 12 residues. Between the trimmed V and J ends, which lost 4 bases and 8 bases, there was a span of 11 bases. Germline V gene data show CDR1 as MNHEY and CDR2 as SMNVEV (reference sequence).

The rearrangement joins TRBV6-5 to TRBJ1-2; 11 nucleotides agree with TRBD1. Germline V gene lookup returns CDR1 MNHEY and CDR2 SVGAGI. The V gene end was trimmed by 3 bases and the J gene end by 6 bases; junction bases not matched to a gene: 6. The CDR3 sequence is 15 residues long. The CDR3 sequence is CASSYSGQGADGYTF. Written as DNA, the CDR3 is TGTGCCAGCAGTTATTCCGGACAGGGGGCTGATGGCTACACCTTC.

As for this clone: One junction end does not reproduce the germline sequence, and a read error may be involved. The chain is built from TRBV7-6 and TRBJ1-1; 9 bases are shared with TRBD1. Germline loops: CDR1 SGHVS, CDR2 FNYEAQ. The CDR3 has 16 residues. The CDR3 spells CASTLGTGGSNTEAFF. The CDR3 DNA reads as TGTGCCAGCACCTTAGGAACAGGGGGCTCGAACACTGAAGCTTTCTTT.

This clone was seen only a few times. CDR3 protein: CASSSRQGVYEQYF. The CDR3 region has the DNA TGTGCCAGCTCAAGTCGACAGGGGGTCTACGAGCAGTACTTC. This rearrangement joins TRBV18 to TRBJ2-7; 9 bases match TRBD1. Unmatched junction bases numbered 5, after V lost 5 bases and J lost 3 bases. Germline-derived CDR1 and CDR2 are KGHSH and LQKENI. This CDR3 contains 14 residues.

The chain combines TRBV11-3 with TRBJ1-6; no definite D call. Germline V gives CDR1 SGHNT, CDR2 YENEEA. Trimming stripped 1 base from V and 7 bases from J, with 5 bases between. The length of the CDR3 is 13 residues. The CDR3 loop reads CASSLGENSPLHF. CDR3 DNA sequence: TGTGCCAGCAGCTTAGGAGAGAATTCACCCCTCCACTTT.

The CDR3 DNA follows: TGTGCCAGCAGTGCTAGTGAGAGTTCACCCCTCCACTTT. Amino acids: CASSASESSPLHF. This sequence joins TRBV2 and TRBJ1-6; unclear D gene. V lost 4 bases and J 9 bases, leaving 10 bases between the germline ends. The CDR3 spans 13 residues. The germline V gene has CDR1 SNHLY and CDR2 FYNNEI.

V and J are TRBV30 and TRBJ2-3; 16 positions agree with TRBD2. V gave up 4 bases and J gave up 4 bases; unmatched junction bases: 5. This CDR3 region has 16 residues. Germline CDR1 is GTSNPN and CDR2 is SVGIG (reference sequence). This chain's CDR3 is CAWTFGTSGRADTQYF. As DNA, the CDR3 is TGTGCCTGGACTTTTGGGACTAGCGGGAGGGCAGATACGCAGTATTTT.

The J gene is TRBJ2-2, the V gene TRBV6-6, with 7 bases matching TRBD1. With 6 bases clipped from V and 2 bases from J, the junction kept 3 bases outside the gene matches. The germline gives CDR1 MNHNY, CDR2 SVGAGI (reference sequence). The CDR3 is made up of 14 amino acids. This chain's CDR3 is CASRNRGNTGELFF. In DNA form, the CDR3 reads TGTGCCAGCAGGAACAGGGGTAACACCGGGGAGCTGTTTTTT.

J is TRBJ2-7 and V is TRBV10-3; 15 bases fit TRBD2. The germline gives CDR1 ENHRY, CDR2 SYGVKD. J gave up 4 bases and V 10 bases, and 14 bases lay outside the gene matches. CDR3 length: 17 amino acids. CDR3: CATTPGLAGGPGYEQYF. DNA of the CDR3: TGTGCCACGACTCCAGGACTAGCGGGAGGGCCGGGGTACGAGCAGTACTTC.

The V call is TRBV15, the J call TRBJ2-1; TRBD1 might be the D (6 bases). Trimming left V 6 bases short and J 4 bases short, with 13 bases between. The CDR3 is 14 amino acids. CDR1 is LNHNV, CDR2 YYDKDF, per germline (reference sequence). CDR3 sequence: CATSSGGKYNEQFF. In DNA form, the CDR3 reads TGTGCCACCAGTTCTGGGGGCAAGTACAATGAGCAGTTCTTC.

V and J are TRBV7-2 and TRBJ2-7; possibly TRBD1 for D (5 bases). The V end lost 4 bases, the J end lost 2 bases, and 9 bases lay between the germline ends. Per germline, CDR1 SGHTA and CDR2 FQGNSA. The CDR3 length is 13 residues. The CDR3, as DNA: TGTGCCAGCAGCTCCCAGGGTCCCTACGAGCAGTACTTC. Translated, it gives CASSSQGPYEQYF.

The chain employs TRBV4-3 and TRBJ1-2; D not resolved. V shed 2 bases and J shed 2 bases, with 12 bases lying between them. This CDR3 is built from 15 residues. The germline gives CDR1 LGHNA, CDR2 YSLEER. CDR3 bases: TGCGCCAGCAGCCAATCTGGCGGCAGCAACTATGGCTACACCTTC. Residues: CASSQSGGSNYGYTF.

CDR3 amino acids: CSVAQGAGGNQPQHF. The CDR3 DNA is TGCAGCGTTGCTCAGGGGGCTGGGGGCAATCAGCCCCAGCATTTT. The chain carries TRBV29-1 and TRBJ1-5; 8 nucleotides agree with TRBD1. The CDR3 sequence is 15 residues long. Germline CDR1 reads SQVTM; CDR2 reads ANQGSEA. Trimming at V came to 4 bases and at J to 2 bases, leaving 7 bases not matched to a gene.

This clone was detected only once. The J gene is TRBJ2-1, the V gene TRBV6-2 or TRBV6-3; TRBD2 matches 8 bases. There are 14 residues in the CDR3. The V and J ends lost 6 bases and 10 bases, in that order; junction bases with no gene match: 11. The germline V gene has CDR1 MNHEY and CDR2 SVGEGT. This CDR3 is CASSHPTSEVEQFF. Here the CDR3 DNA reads TGTGCCAGCAGCCACCCGACTAGCGAGGTCGAGCAGTTCTTC.

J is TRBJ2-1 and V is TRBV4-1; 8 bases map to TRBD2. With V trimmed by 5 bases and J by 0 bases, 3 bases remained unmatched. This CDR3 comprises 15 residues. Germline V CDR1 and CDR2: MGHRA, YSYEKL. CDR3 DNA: TGCGCCAGCAGCGTCACTAGCGGCTCCTACAATGAGCAGTTCTTC. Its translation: CASSVTSGSYNEQFF.

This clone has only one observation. The DNA of the CDR3 is TGTGCCAGCAGTCACAGGGGGGACGAGCAGTTCTTC. This encodes CASSHRGDEQFF. The gene calls are TRBV11-3 and TRBJ2-1; TRBD1 matches 8 bases. From germline, CDR1 is SGHNT and CDR2 YENEEA. This CDR3 region has 12 residues. With 6 bases clipped from V and 10 bases from J, the junction kept 5 bases outside the gene matches. The entire variable domain, with the rest obtained from reference TRBV11-3 and TRBJ2-1, is as follows: EAGVVQSPRYKIIEKKQPVAFWCNPISGHNTLYWYLQNLGQGPELLIRYENEEAVDDSQLPKDRFSAERLKGVDSTLKIQPAELGDSAVYLCASSHRGDEQFFGPGTRLTVL.

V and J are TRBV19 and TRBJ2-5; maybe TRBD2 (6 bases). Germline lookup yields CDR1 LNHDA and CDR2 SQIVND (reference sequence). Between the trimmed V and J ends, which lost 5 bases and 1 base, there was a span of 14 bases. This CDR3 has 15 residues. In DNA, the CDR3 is TGTGCCAGTAGTTTCCGACTAGGGACCCAAGAGACCCAGTACTTC. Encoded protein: CASSFRLGTQETQYF.

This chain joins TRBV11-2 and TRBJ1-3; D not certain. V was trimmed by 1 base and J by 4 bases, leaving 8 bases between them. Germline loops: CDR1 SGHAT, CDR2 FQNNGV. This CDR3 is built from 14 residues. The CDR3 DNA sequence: TGTGCCAGCAGCTTAGGTATGCGAGGAAACACCATATATTTT. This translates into CASSLGMRGNTIYF.

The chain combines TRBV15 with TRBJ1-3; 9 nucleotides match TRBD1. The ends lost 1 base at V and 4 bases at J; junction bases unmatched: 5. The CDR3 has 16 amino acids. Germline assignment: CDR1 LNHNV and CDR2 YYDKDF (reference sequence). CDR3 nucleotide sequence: TGTGCCACCAGCAGAGCCCAGGGACAGGGAGGAAACACCATATATTTT. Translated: CATSRAQGQGGNTIYF.

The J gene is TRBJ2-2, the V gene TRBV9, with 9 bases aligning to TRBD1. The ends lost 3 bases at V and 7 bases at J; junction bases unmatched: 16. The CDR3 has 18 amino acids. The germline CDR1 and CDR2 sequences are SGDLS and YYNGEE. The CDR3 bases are TGTGCCAGCAGCGGTTCCGGGACAGGGATTGCGGTTGGCGGGGAGCTGTTTTTT. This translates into CASSGSGTGIAVGGELFF.

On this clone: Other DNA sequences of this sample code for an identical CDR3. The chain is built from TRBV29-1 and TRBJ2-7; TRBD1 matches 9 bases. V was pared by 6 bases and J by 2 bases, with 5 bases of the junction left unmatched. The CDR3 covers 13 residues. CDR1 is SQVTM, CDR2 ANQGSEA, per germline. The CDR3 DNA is TGCAGCGTCCCGGGACAGGGAACCTACGAGCAGTACTTC. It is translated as CSVPGQGTYEQYF.

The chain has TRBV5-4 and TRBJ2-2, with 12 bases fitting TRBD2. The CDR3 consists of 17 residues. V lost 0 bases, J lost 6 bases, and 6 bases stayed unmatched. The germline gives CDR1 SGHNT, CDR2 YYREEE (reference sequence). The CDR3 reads CASSLGGLAGSAGELFF. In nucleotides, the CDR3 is TGTGCCAGCAGCTTGGGAGGACTAGCGGGGTCGGCCGGGGAGCTGTTTTTT.

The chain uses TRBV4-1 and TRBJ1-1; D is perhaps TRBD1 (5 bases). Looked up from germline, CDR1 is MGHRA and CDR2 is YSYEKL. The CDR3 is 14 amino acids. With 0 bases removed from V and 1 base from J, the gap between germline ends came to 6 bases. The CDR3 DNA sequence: TGCGCCAGCAGCCAAGACAGGGAGAACACTGAAGCTTTCTTT. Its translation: CASSQDRENTEAFF.

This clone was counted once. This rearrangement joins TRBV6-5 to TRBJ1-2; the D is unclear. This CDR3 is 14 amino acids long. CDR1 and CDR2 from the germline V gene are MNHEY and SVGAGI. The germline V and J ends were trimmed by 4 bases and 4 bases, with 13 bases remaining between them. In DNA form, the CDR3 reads TGTGCCAGCAGTTCACCCCAGAATTCCTATGGCTACACCTTC. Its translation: CASSSPQNSYGYTF.